The clone carrying this T cell receptor beta chain was seen only a few times. The antigen remains undetermined. Repertoires were generated with immunoSEQ multiplex PCR, while TCRdb's copy carries only in-frame clones and drops some. The sample yields tens of thousands of clones, roughly 73% seen once. Brentuximab vedotin exposure varied, and every patient relapsed after autologous stem cell transplantation. This specimen belongs to a study of PD-1 blockade in classical Hodgkin lymphoma. This CDR3 spans 14 amino acids. Germline CDR1 is SGHTA and CDR2 is FQGNSA. Trimming cost V 5 bases and J 1 base; bases outside gene matches: 1. Overall study results and limits: Reported baseline diversity: healthy donors highest, relapsed/refractory patients lowest.

This chain links TRBV7-2 with TRBJ1-2, with 10 bases matching TRBD1. Here the sequenced sample was peripheral blood mononuclear cells (PBMCs), taken before the second cycle of nivolumab. This receptor was obtained from a human donor with classical Hodgkin lymphoma. Here the CDR3 reads CASSRTGGNYGYTF. The CDR3 region has the DNA TGTGCCAGCAGCCGGACAGGGGGTAACTATGGCTACACCTTC.